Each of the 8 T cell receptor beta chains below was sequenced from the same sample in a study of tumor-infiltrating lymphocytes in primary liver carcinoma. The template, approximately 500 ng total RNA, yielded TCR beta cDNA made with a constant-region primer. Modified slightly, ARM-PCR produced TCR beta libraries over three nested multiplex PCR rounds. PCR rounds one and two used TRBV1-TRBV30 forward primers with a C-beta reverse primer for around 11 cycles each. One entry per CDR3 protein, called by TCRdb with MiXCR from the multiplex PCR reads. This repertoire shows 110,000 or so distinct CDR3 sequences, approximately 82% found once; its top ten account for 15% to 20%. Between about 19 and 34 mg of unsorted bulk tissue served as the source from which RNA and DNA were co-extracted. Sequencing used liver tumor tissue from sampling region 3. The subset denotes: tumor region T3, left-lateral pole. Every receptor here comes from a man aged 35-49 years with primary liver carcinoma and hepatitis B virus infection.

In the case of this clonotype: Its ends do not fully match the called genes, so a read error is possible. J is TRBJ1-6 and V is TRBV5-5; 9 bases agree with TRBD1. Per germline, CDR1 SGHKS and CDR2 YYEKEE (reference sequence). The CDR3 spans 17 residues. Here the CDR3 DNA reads TGTGCCAGCCACCAGGGCGACAGGGGGGTGAGGAATTCATCCCTCCACTTT. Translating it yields CASHQGDRGVRNSSLHF.

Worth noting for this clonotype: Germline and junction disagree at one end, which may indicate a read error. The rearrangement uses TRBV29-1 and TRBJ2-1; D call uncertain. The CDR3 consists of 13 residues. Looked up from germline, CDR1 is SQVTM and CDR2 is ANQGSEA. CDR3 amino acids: CSAAGTSYDEQFF. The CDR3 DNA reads TGCAGCGCAGCCGGAACGTCCTACGATGAGCAGTTCTTC.

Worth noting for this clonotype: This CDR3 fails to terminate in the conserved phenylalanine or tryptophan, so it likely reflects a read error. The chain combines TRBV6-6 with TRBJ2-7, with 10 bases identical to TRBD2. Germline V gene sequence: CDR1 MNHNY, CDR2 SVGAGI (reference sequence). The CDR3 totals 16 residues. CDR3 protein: CATSHRAGGPTYEQYS. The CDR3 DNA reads TGTGCCACCAGTCATCGAGCGGGAGGGCCTACCTATGAGCAGTACTCC.

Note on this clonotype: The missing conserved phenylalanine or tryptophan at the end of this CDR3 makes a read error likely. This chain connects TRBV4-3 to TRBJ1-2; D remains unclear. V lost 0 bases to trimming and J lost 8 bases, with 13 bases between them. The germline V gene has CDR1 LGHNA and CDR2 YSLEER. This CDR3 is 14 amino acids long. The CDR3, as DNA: TGCGCCAGCAGCCAAGATTCAGGCTTGGTGGGCTACACCTTG. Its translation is CASSQDSGLVGYTL.

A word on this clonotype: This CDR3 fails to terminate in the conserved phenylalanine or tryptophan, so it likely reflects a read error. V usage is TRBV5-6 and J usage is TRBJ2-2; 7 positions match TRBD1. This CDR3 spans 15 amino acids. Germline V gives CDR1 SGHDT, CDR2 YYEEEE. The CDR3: CVSSWGQTNNGELFL. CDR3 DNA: TGTGTCAGTAGCTGGGGACAGACGAACAACGGGGAGCTGTTTCTT.

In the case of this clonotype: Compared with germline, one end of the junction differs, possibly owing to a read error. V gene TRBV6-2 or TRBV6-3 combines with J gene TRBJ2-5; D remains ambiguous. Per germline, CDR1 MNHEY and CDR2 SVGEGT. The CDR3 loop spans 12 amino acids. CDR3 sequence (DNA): TGTGCCAACAGCCCCTCGGATGAGACACAGTACTTC. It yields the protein CANSPSDETQYF.

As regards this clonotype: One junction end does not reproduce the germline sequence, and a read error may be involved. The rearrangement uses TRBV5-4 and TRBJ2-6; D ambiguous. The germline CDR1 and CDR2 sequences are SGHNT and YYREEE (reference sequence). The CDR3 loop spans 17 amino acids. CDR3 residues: CASCFDGLSSGANVLTF. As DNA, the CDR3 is TGTGCCAGCTGCTTCGACGGGTTAAGCTCTGGGGCCAACGTCCTGACTTTC.

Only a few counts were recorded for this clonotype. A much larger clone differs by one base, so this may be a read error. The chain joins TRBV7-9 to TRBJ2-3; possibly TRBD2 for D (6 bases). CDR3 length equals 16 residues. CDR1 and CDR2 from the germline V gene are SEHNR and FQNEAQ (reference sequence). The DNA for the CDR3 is TGTGGCACCCGCCGCAGTTTGGGGGGTCTCGCAGATACGCAGTATTTT. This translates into CGTRRSLGGLADTQYF.